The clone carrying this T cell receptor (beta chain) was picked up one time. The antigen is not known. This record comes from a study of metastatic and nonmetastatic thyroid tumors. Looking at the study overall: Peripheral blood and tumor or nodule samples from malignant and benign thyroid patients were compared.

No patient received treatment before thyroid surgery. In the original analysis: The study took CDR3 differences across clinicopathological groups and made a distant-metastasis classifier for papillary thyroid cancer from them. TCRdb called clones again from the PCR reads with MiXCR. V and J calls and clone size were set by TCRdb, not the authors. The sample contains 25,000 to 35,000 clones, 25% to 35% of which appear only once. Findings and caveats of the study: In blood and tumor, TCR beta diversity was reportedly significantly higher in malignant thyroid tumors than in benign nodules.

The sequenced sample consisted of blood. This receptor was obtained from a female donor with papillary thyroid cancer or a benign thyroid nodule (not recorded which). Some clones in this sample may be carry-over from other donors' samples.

CDR3 DNA: TGTGCCAGCAGCTTATACGGGGGGGCTAGCTCCTACGAGCAGTACTTC. Protein sequence: CASSLYGGASSYEQYF. V and J are TRBV11-2 and TRBJ2-7, with 8 bases fitting TRBD2. Trimming at V came to 2 bases and at J to 0 bases, leaving 6 bases not matched to a gene. CDR1 SGHAT and CDR2 FQNNGV come from the germline V gene. The CDR3 has 16 residues.